This record looks at one T cell receptor (beta chain) sequence and its context. The repertoire was sequenced with immunoSEQ multiplex PCR; TCRdb's copy has only in-frame clones and lacks some. The sample shows roughly 100,000 clones, about 64% of them seen only once. This record belongs to a study of blood T cell repertoires in COVID-19. Study overall: Donors in the United States, Italy and Spain gave samples during acute or convalescent COVID-19.

The CDR3 is 13 residues long. The germline V gene has CDR1 SNHLY and CDR2 FYNNEI. V was cut by 7 bases and J by 5 bases, with 12 bases left in between. This receptor was obtained from a human donor with acute or convalescent COVID-19. The donor label of this sample is uncertain. The rearrangement links TRBV2 to TRBJ1-5; D gene ambiguous. The specimen sequenced was peripheral blood. The DNA for the CDR3 is TGTGCCAGCACCCTACAGAGTTATCAGCCCCAGCATTTT. Translating it yields CASTLQSYQPQHF. Full variable domain (outside the CDR3, taken from reference TRBV2 and TRBJ1-5): EPEVTQTPSHQVTQMGQEVILRCVPISNHLYFYWYRQILGQKVEFLVSFYNNEISEKSEIFDDQFSVERPDGSNFTLKIRSTKLEDSAMYFCASTLQSYQPQHFGDGTRLSIL.